These T cell receptor beta chains were read from a single sample in a study of T cell responses to AZD1222 COVID-19 vaccine. Here immunoSEQ multiplex PCR was the method, and the copy in TCRdb shows in-frame clones only, minus some. The sample yields 180,000 or so clones, roughly 92% seen once. Source: peripheral blood, taken on day 0 of AZD1222 vaccination. The receptor set was obtained from an adult in good health. The CDR3 runs from the conserved cysteine through the conserved F or W. Each record gives: J gene, clone size, V gene, D gene, CDR3 DNA, CDR3 protein. D genes are given only for firm matches. Part of the rows lack a size; the others show once, few, many or a class for expanded clones.

J gene: TRBJ1-1; clone size: .; V gene: TRBV12-3/TRBV12-4; D gene: .; CDR3 DNA: TGTGCCAGCAAGGTTGGCAACACTGAAGCTTTCTTT; CDR3 protein: CASKVGNTEAFF
J gene: TRBJ1-1; clone size: once; V gene: TRBV5-1; D gene: TRBD1; CDR3 DNA: TGCGCCAGCAGCACGGGACAGGGGGCTGTCACTGAAGCTTTCTTT; CDR3 protein: CASSTGQGAVTEAFF
J gene: TRBJ1-1; clone size: .; V gene: TRBV5-8; D gene: .; CDR3 DNA: TGTGCCAGCAGCTTGGCCGGGACAAGGAACACTGAAGCTTTCTTT; CDR3 protein: CASSLAGTRNTEAFF
J gene: TRBJ1-6; clone size: .; V gene: TRBV28; D gene: TRBD1; CDR3 DNA: TGTGCCAGCAGTTTCTTGGACAGGGCGAATTCACCCCTCCACTTT; CDR3 protein: CASSFLDRANSPLHF
J gene: TRBJ2-5; clone size: once; V gene: TRBV27; D gene: TRBD2; CDR3 DNA: TGTGCCAGCAGTCCCAGCGGGGGGGAGCGTCAAGAGACCCAGTACTTC; CDR3 protein: CASSPSGGERQETQYF
J gene: TRBJ2-3; clone size: .; V gene: TRBV28; D gene: .; CDR3 DNA: TGTGCCAGCAGCAACAGGGATACAGATACGCAGTATTTT; CDR3 protein: CASSNRDTDTQYF
J gene: TRBJ2-1; clone size: .; V gene: TRBV27; D gene: TRBD2; CDR3 DNA: TGTGCCAGCAGTCCCCGACGGACCGGACTAGCGGGAGTCGATGAGCAGTTCTTC; CDR3 protein: CASSPRRTGLAGVDEQFF
J gene: TRBJ1-1; clone size: .; V gene: TRBV10-2; D gene: .; CDR3 DNA: TGCGCCAGCAGGGGAGGCCAGCAGAACACTGAAGCTTTCTTT; CDR3 protein: CASRGGQQNTEAFF
J gene: TRBJ2-4; clone size: .; V gene: TRBV4-1; D gene: .; CDR3 DNA: TGCGCCAGCAGCCAGGGGCAGGTCCCGGGGGGCGTAAACATTCAGTACTTC; CDR3 protein: CASSQGQVPGGVNIQYF
J gene: TRBJ1-2; clone size: .; V gene: TRBV10-3; D gene: .; CDR3 DNA: TGTGCCATCAGTGAATCCTCTCAGACCTATGGCTACACCTTC; CDR3 protein: CAISESSQTYGYTF
J gene: TRBJ1-4; clone size: .; V gene: TRBV4-1; D gene: .; CDR3 DNA: TGCGCCAGCAGCCAAGAATCTACAACTAATGAAAAACTGTTTTTT; CDR3 protein: CASSQESTTNEKLFF
J gene: TRBJ1-2; clone size: .; V gene: TRBV5-6; D gene: .; CDR3 DNA: TGTGCCAGCAGCTCTCCTAACTATGGCTACACCTTC; CDR3 protein: CASSSPNYGYTF
J gene: TRBJ1-1; clone size: .; V gene: TRBV5-1; D gene: .; CDR3 DNA: TGCGCCAGCTGGGGACAAAGCACTGAAGCTTTCTTT; CDR3 protein: CASWGQSTEAFF
J gene: TRBJ1-5; clone size: .; V gene: TRBV4-2; D gene: TRBD1; CDR3 DNA: TGTGCCAGCAGCCACGATAAGACAGGGAGAGGCAATCAGCCCCAGCATTTT; CDR3 protein: CASSHDKTGRGNQPQHF
J gene: TRBJ2-1; clone size: .; V gene: TRBV19; D gene: TRBD2; CDR3 DNA: TGTGCCAGTAGCCCCCGAGCGGGGGTGACCCACAATGAGCAGTTCTTC; CDR3 protein: CASSPRAGVTHNEQFF
J gene: TRBJ1-5; clone size: few; V gene: TRBV19; D gene: .; CDR3 DNA: TGTGCCAGTACGGGACATCTAAATCAGCCCCAGCATTTT; CDR3 protein: CASTGHLNQPQHF